This T cell receptor (beta chain) was observed in a study of shared clonotypes between healthy human individuals. Findings of the study overall: Memory subsets generally showed smaller estimated richness than naive subsets did.

The protocol was immunoSEQ multiplex PCR, while the TCRdb copy is restricted to in-frame clones and leaves out a portion. The data show about 2.4 million clones, more than 90% seen once. This clone occurred once. Its target is not known. The germline gives CDR1 LNHDA, CDR2 SQIVND (reference sequence). This CDR3 contains 14 residues. Deletions cut 9 bases from V and 0 bases from J, with 11 bases between. The chain has TRBV19 and TRBJ2-2, with D possibly TRBD1 on 6 matching bases. The clonotype was recovered from a man younger than 35 in good health. Sequenced sample: naive CD4+ T cells sorted from blood. Subset: CD45RA+ positively selected. The CDR3 loop is CASGRQANTGELFF. CDR3 DNA sequence: TGTGCCAGCGGCAGACAGGCGAACACCGGGGAGCTGTTTTTT.